The next 20 T cell receptor beta chains were all read from a single sample in a study of metastatic and nonmetastatic thyroid tumors. No treatment of any kind had been given to any patient before thyroid surgery. TCRdb used MiXCR to call clones anew from the PCR reads. The sample shows about 5,000 clones, around 35% of them seen only once. Sequencing was done on a sample of adjacent normal tissue. These receptors all stem from a female donor with papillary thyroid cancer or a benign thyroid nodule (not recorded which). Some clones in this sample may be carry-over from other donors' samples.

The rearrangement uses TRBV20-1 and TRBJ1-5; D uncertain. This CDR3 comprises 17 residues. V was shortened by 5 bases and J by 4 bases, with 24 bases between the two germline ends. Germline CDR1 DFQATT, CDR2 SNEGSKA (reference sequence). CDR3 coding DNA: TGCAGTGCTGCTTCGTGGGCTAGGGCCGGGGTGAATCAGCCCCAGCATTTT. Encoded protein: CSAASWARAGVNQPQHF.

This clone has just a few counts. Germline is not matched at one junction end, which may reflect a read error. The rearrangement uses TRBV6-1 and TRBJ2-7, with TRBD2 matching 8 bases. CDR1 and CDR2 from the germline V gene are MNHNS and SASEGT. CDR3 length: 15 amino acids. The CDR3 here is CAISPQTSGSYEQYF. CDR3 in DNA: TGTGCCATCAGTCCTCAAACCAGCGGGAGTTACGAGCAGTACTTC.

Only a few counts were recorded for this clone. J is TRBJ1-2 and V is TRBV6-2 or TRBV6-3; 9 positions agree with TRBD1. From germline, CDR1 is MNHEY and CDR2 SVGEGT. The V and J ends lost 4 bases and 5 bases, in that order; junction bases with no gene match: 8. This CDR3 is built from 15 residues. This CDR3 reads CASSFSGQGWYGYTF. The CDR3 DNA reads TGTGCCAGCAGTTTCTCGGGACAGGGATGGTATGGCTACACCTTC.

This clone was picked up a small number of times. Compared with germline, one end of the junction differs, possibly owing to a read error. This sequence joins TRBV6-5 and TRBJ2-5, with D maybe TRBD1 (6 bases). This CDR3 is 15 amino acids long. Germline loops: CDR1 MNHEY, CDR2 SVGAGI. CDR3 coding DNA: TGTGCCAGCAGTTATTCCGGGACAAGAGAAGATACCCAGTACTTC. This codes for CASSYSGTREDTQYF.

The sample holds a few counts of this clone. V is TRBV27 and J is TRBJ1-6; perhaps TRBD1 as D (5 bases). Trimming left V 1 base short and J 7 bases short, with 17 bases between. Germline CDR1 MNHEY, CDR2 SMNVEV (reference sequence). The CDR3 spans 17 residues. The chain's CDR3 is CASSLYSLGQGNSPLHF. CDR3 bases: TGTGCCAGCAGTTTATACTCATTGGGGCAGGGCAATTCACCCCTCCACTTT.

This clone was counted only a few times. The V gene is TRBV24-1, the J gene TRBJ2-1; D call uncertain. V gave up 4 bases and J gave up 8 bases, with 11 bases separating them. The germline gives CDR1 KGHDR, CDR2 SFDVKD. CDR3 length: 13 residues. The CDR3 DNA sequence: TGTGCCACCAGTGACCCCGCACGGGATGAGCAGTTCTTC. It yields the protein CATSDPARDEQFF.

The chain couples TRBV28 to TRBJ2-7, with 10 bases that match TRBD1. Trimming took 5 bases from V and 4 from J; bases not matched to a gene: 8. CDR1 is MDHEN, CDR2 SYDVKM, per germline. The CDR3 has 15 residues. This CDR3 is CASSIPGTGVYEQYF. CDR3 bases: TGTGCCAGCAGTATTCCCGGGACAGGGGTTTACGAGCAGTACTTC.

J is TRBJ2-7 and V is TRBV11-2, with TRBD1 identical over 9 bases. Germline CDR1 reads SGHAT; CDR2 reads FQNNGV. J lost 1 base, V lost 5 bases, and 6 bases had no gene match. The CDR3 length is 15 residues. The CDR3 protein is CASSRLGQGSYEQYF. In DNA form, the CDR3 reads TGTGCCAGCAGCAGGCTGGGACAGGGATCCTACGAGCAGTACTTC.

This chain uses TRBV20-1 with TRBJ1-1; TRBD1 is a possible D gene (5 bases). Germline CDR1 and CDR2: DFQATT and SNEGSKA (reference sequence). Trimming stripped 6 bases from V and 1 base from J, with 12 bases between. The CDR3 spans 13 residues. CDR3 region: CSARQGGNTEAFF. The DNA of the CDR3 is TGCAGTGCCCGCCAGGGAGGGAACACTGAAGCTTTCTTT.

The chain joins TRBV4-2 to TRBJ1-5; D is ambiguous. V gave up 1 base and J gave up 7 bases, with 11 bases separating them. CDR3 length: 14 amino acids. The V gene's germline CDR1 is LGHNA and CDR2 YNFKEQ. The DNA of the CDR3 is TGTGCCAGCAGCCAAGGAGGGCTCGACCAGCCCCAGCATTTT. Translating gives CASSQGGLDQPQHF.

The genes are TRBV20-1 and TRBJ2-3, with 12 bases matching TRBD2. Germline V gene data show CDR1 as DFQATT and CDR2 as SNEGSKA (reference sequence). The CDR3 is 17 amino acids. The junction had 8 bases not matched to a gene; V was cut back by 0 bases and J by 4 bases. The CDR3: CSARDPASGGESDTQYF. CDR3 nucleotides: TGCAGTGCTAGAGATCCGGCTAGCGGGGGGGAATCAGATACGCAGTATTTT.

The chain uses TRBV11-1 and TRBJ2-7; D call uncertain. V was cut by 1 base and J by 3 bases, with 7 bases left in between. Germline values: CDR1 SGHAT, CDR2 FQDESV (reference sequence). The CDR3 runs 13 residues. CDR3 sequence reads: CASSLEHSYEQYF. The CDR3 DNA is TGTGCCAGCAGCTTAGAACACAGCTACGAGCAGTACTTC.

The chain carries TRBV11-2 and TRBJ2-1; weak D call: TRBD1 (7 bases). Germline CDR1 and CDR2: SGHAT and FQNNGV. V shed 8 bases and J shed 9 bases, with 23 bases lying between them. The CDR3 loop spans 15 amino acids. DNA for the CDR3: TGTGCCAGCTCAGGGGGGACCCCGGGAGCAGTTGAGCAGTTCTTC. It yields the protein CASSGGTPGAVEQFF. Variable domain in full (rest from reference TRBV11-2 and TRBJ2-1): EAGVAQSPRYKIIEKRQSVAFWCNPISGHATLYWYQQILGQGPKLLIQFQNNGVVDDSQLPKDRFSAERLKGVDSTLKIQPAKLEDSAVYLCASSGGTPGAVEQFFGPGTRLTVL.

The table lists this clone with a few counts. The V call is TRBV6-2 or TRBV6-3, the J call TRBJ1-1; the match to TRBD1 covers 10 bases. The CDR3 covers 15 residues. Losses at the gene ends were 5 bases for V and 6 bases for J; bases not matched to a gene: 9. Germline assignment: CDR1 MNHEY and CDR2 SVGEGT. CDR3 DNA: TGTGCCAGCAGTAGCCGGGACAGGGGTCGCGCTGAAGCTTTCTTT. Translating it yields CASSSRDRGRAEAFF.

This clone was picked up a small number of times. The junction and the germline gene differ at one end; a read error may be behind it. CDR3 amino acids: CASSSTWPGNYAYTF. The CDR3 bases are TGTGCCAGCAGTTCTACCTGGCCCGGGAACTATGCCTACACCTTC. The gene calls are TRBV6-1 and TRBJ1-2; no definite D call. CDR1 and CDR2 from the germline V gene are MNHNS and SASEGT. This CDR3 spans 15 amino acids.

The gene calls are TRBV5-4 and TRBJ2-2; D remains unclear. This CDR3 contains 11 residues. V lost 5 bases and J lost 6, with 5 bases in between. Germline V gene lookup returns CDR1 SGHNT and CDR2 YYREEE (reference sequence). The DNA of the CDR3 is TGTGCCAGCAGGAGTTCCGGGGAGCTGTTTTTT. This gives the protein CASRSSGELFF.

CDR3 coding DNA: TGTGCCAGCAGCCCGACAGGGGTGATGAACACTGAAGCTTTCTTT. Encoded protein: CASSPTGVMNTEAFF. This chain joins TRBV7-6 and TRBJ1-1; TRBD1 aligns across 8 bases. Germline CDR1 is SGHVS and CDR2 is FNYEAQ. This CDR3 is 15 amino acids long. V lost 5 bases, J lost 0 bases, and 5 bases stayed unmatched. Full variable domain (rest looked up from reference TRBV7-6 and TRBJ1-1): GAGVSQSPRYKVTKRGQDVALRCDPISGHVSLYWYRQALGQGPEFLTYFNYEAQQDKSGLPNDRFSAERPEGSISTLTIQRTEQRDSAMYRCASSPTGVMNTEAFFGQGTRLTVV.

This clone was counted at least ten times. This may come from a read error, since a much larger clone is one base off. The V call is TRBV19, the J call TRBJ1-1; D is undetermined. The CDR3 is 14 residues long. The V end lost 6 bases, the J end lost 7 bases, and 18 bases lay between the germline ends. Germline lookup yields CDR1 LNHDA and CDR2 SQIVND (reference sequence). The CDR3 DNA reads as TGTGCCAGTAGGGGAACAGAGGCAGGAGGTGAAGCTTTCTTT. Its translation is CASRGTEAGGEAFF. Variable domain in full (rest from reference TRBV19 and TRBJ1-1): DGGITQSPKYLFRKEGQNVTLSCEQNLNHDAMYWYRQDPGQGLRLIYYSQIVNDFQKGDIAEGYSVSREKKESFPLTVTSAQKNPTAFYLCASRGTEAGGEAFFGQGTRLTVV.

The rearrangement uses TRBV11-2 and TRBJ2-7; D is unclear. CDR1 SGHAT and CDR2 FQNNGV come from the germline V gene. V was cut by 5 bases and J by 2 bases, with 10 bases left in between. This CDR3 spans 13 amino acids. In DNA, the CDR3 is TGTGCCAGCAGCCTGGATGTTACCTACGAGCAGTACTTC. Its protein product is CASSLDVTYEQYF.

This clone was observed a few times. The chain recombines TRBV27 with TRBJ1-1, with unresolved D. Per the germline V gene, CDR1 is MNHEY and CDR2 is SMNVEV (reference sequence). V dropped 6 bases and J dropped 0 bases, with 14 bases sitting between them. This CDR3 region has 15 residues. The CDR3 nucleotides read TGTGCCAGCAGCACAATAAGAGAATTGAACACTGAAGCTTTCTTT. It specifies CASSTIRELNTEAFF.